This T cell receptor (beta chain) was profiled in a study of blood T cell repertoires in COVID-19. For the study at large: COVID-19 samples collected from the United States, Italy and Spain covered acute and convalescent phases. From T cells, B-cell-depleted T cells, or PBMCs came the material, which was cDNA or gDNA.

Original methodology: Amplification of reference gene primers provided the estimated nucleated cell counts. Produced via immunoSEQ multiplex PCR; TCRdb's table is partial and in-frame only. That table supplies the V and J calls and clone size; D and trimming were determined from the DNA. In the table there are roughly 100,000 clones, approximately 80% of which are singletons. The germline V and J ends were trimmed by 0 bases and 3 bases, with 13 bases remaining between them. Germline V CDR1 and CDR2: SGHRS, YFSETQ. The CDR3 totals 15 residues. V gene TRBV5-1 combines with J gene TRBJ2-7, with a possible D match to TRBD1 (5 bases). The clonotype was recovered from a woman older than 75 with acute or convalescent COVID-19. Sequenced sample: peripheral blood. The CDR3 loop is CASSLDGSQGYEQYF. In nucleotides, the CDR3 is TGCGCCAGCAGCTTGGACGGTTCTCAGGGCTACGAGCAGTACTTC.